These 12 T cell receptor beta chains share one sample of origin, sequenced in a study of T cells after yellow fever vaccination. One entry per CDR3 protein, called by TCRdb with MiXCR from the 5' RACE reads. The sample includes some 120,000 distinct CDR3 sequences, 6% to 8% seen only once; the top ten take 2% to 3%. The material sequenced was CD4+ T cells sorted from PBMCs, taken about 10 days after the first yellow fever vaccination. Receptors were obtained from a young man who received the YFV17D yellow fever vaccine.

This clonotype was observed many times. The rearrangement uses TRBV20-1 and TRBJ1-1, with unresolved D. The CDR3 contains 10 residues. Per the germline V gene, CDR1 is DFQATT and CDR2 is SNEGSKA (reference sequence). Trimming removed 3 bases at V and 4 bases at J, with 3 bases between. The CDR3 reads CSASSTEAFF. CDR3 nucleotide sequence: TGCAGTGCTAGCAGCACTGAAGCTTTCTTT.

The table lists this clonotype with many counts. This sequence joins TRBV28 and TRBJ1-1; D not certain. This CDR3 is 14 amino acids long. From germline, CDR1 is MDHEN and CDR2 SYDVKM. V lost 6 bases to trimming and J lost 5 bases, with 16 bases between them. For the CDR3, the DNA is TGTGCCAGCAGCCGACATGGCGTTGGGACTGAAGCTTTCTTT. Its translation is CASSRHGVGTEAFF.

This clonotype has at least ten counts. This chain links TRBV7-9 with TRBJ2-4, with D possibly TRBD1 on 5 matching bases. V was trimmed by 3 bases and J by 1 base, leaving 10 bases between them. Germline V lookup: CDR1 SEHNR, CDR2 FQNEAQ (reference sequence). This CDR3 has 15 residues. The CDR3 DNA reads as TGTGCCAGCAGCTTGTTGACAGCCGCCAAAAACATTCAGTACTTC. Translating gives CASSLLTAAKNIQYF.

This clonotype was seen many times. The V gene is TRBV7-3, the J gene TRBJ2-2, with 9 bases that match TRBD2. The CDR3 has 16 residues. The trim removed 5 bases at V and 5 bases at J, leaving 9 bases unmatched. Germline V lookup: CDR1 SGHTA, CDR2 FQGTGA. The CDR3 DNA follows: TGTGCCAGCAGCCCAGGGACTAGCCGGAGAACCGGGGAGCTGTTTTTT. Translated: CASSPGTSRRTGELFF. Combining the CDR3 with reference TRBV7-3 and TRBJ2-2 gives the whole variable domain GAGVSQTPSNKVTEKGKYVELRCDPISGHTALYWYRQSLGQGPEFLIYFQGTGAADDSGLPNDRFFAVRPEGSVSTLKIQRTERGDSAVYLCASSPGTSRRTGELFFGEGSRLTVL.

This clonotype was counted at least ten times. CDR3 coding DNA: TGTGCCAGCAGCCAAGATTGGAGGGCTGTCCCTGGCTACACCTTC. This gives the protein CASSQDWRAVPGYTF. This chain connects TRBV4-2 to TRBJ1-2; no definite D call. Germline assignment: CDR1 LGHNA and CDR2 YNFKEQ. The V end lost 0 bases, the J end lost 7 bases, and 15 bases lay between the germline ends. The CDR3 is made up of 15 amino acids.

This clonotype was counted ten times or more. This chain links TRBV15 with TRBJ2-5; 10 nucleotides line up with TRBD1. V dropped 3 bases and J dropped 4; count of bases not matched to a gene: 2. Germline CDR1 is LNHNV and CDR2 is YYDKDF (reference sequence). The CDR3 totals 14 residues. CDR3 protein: CATSRGQGPETQYF. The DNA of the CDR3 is TGTGCCACCAGCAGGGGACAGGGGCCAGAGACCCAGTACTTC.

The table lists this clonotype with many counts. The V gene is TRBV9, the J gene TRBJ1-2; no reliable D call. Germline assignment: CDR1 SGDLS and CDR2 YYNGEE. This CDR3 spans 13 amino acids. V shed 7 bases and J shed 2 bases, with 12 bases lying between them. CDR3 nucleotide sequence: TGTGCCAGCGCCAAAAGGGAGAACTATGGCTACACCTTC. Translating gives CASAKRENYGYTF.

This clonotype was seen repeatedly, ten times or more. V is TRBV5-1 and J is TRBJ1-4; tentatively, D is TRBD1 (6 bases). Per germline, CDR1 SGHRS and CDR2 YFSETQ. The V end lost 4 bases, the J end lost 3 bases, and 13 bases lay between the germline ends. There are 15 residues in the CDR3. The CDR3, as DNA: TGCGCCAGCAGCCAGCCGGACAGCTCTAATGAAAAACTGTTTTTT. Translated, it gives CASSQPDSSNEKLFF.

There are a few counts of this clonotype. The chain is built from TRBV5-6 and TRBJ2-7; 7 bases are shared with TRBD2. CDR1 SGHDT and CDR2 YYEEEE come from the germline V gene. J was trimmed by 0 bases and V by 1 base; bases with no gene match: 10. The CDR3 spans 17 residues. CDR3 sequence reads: CASSLLGGGGSSYEQYV. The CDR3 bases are TGTGCCAGCAGCTTGCTCGGTGGCGGGGGAAGCTCCTACGAGCAGTACGTC.

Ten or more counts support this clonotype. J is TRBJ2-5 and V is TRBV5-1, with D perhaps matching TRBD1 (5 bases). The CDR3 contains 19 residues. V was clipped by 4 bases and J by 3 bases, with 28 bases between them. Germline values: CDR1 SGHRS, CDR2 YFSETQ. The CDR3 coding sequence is TGCGCCAGCAGCCTGCATGCCTGGGGCAGGGTAAGCTCCAAAGAGACCCAGTACTTC. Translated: CASSLHAWGRVSSKETQYF.

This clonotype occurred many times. The CDR3 spells CSASGETQYF. CDR3 DNA: TGCAGTGCTAGCGGTGAGACCCAGTACTTC. V usage is TRBV20-1 and J usage is TRBJ2-5, with D unclear. The CDR3 has 10 amino acids. Per the germline V gene, CDR1 is DFQATT and CDR2 is SNEGSKA (reference sequence). The V and J ends lost 3 bases and 5 bases respectively, with 4 bases between them.

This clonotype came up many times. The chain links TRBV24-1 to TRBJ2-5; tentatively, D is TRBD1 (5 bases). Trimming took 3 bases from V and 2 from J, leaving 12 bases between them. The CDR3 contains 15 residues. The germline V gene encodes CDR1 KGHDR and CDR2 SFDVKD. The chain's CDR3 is CATSDAAGQQETQYF. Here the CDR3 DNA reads TGTGCCACCAGTGATGCCGCAGGGCAACAAGAGACCCAGTACTTC.